This TCR beta chain was recovered during a study of T cells in Graves' hyperthyroidism and ophthalmopathy (dated by TCRdb to between 2018 and 2021). A note on the overall study: Peripheral blood samples were taken at initial diagnosis, before any treatment was given. TCR Vbeta CDR3 sequencing of around 130 peripheral blood samples (around 45 ophthalmopathy, 75 or so hyperthyroidism and 17 progressor patients) is reported in the paper. Whether ophthalmopathy could be predicted prospectively was tested in an independent validation cohort made up of under 20 hyperthyroidism patients plus 17 patients who later progressed to ophthalmopathy. The 80 to 100 discovery patients were randomly divided into training and test sets at a 7:3 ratio. Following sampling, methimazole starting at 30 mg daily was given to hyperthyroidism patients, and high-dose intravenous methylprednisolone was given to ophthalmopathy patients. The study also compared thyroid tissue and blood T-cell repertoires from five or six Graves' hyperthyroidism patients. TCR V-J signatures able to tell the groups apart were searched for in a discovery cohort of more than 90 patients, of whom around 42 had Graves' ophthalmopathy and 57 had stable Graves' hyperthyroidism. Points the paper makes about the study in general: Sample size was not statistically predetermined, and blinding of investigators to group allocation was not performed. A model built on a 13 V-J signature distinguished ophthalmopathy from stable hyperthyroidism, reaching roughly 88% sensitivity and 81.08% specificity in cross-validation and 80%/75% in testing. During validation, the model predicted progression to ophthalmopathy a median of roughly 7.1 months ahead of onset, with more than 60% sensitivity and under 85% specificity. Blood samples also contained most of the expanded thyroid clonotypes (frequency above 0.001), which suggests that blood repertoires may reflect thyroid immune responses.

A patient counted as having stable Graves' hyperthyroidism if no progression to ophthalmopathy occurred over 18 months of follow-up. Hyperthyroidism patients were aged 18 to 65 years and newly diagnosed, with disease duration of less than 2 months. Any patient with an uncontrolled infection, another autoimmune disease, pregnancy or lactation was excluded. Diagnoses relied on clinical symptoms, serum thyroxine and TRAb, thyroid ultrasound and orbital computed tomography. PBMCs were separated from around 9.1 ml of fresh peripheral blood using Ficoll-Paque density gradient centrifugation. Total RNA was extracted with Trizol reagent, and quality was checked on an Agilent 2100 Bioanalyzer. This clonotype has a count of ten or more. The target of this receptor is not known. Base qualities were left out, and no much larger clone turns up one base away. The V end gives up 0 bases and the J end 6 bases, leaving 7 bases in the junction not matched to a gene. The CDR3 has 15 amino acids, counting the end cysteine and phenylalanine. Just the 45-base CDR3 DNA is kept, in frame starting at base 1. Per the germline V gene (reference sequence), SGHKS is the CDR1 and YYEKEE is the CDR2.

The TCR beta CDR3 regions were amplified from the RNA transcripts. The first round of RT-PCR for the TCR CDR3 was performed with the HTBI primer set and the Qiagen OneStep RT-PCR kit. A second multiplex PCR round built the libraries, followed by size selection and purification. The libraries were sequenced on an Illumina HiSeq2000 using paired-end 100 bp reads. The authors' analysis ran thus. SOAPnuke was used to process the raw data, removing reads that contained adapters or uncalled bases, had a mean Phred below 15, or lacked an exact match to the constant primer or identifier. COPE v1.2.5 was used to merge the high-quality paired reads, and each unique nucleotide sequence was defined as a clonotype. MiTCR v1.1 was used to align clonotypes to the IMGT TRBV, TRBD and TRBJ reference segments. The analysis was restricted to V-J combinations with a frequency above 0.0001, which together covered 99% to 99.2% of the repertoires. The TCS score was defined as the ratio of F50 (clonal expansion) to E x V (chaos), calculated using BLOSUM62-based TCRdist between CDR3 peptides within each V-J. Welch's t-statistics and random forest reduced around 510 V-J features to 10 to 15, which were used in a naive Bayes classifier (R e1071). The public sequencing data were trimmed at Q25 with fastp and processed into clonotypes with MiXCR by TCRdb, which kept only in-frame beta chains. Rows with one shared CDR3 protein collapse into an entry with the most common genes and DNA. These V and J calls originate from TCRdb's pipeline instead of the authors' own analysis. This sample is represented by some 560,000 distinct CDR3 sequences; 14% of them were singletons. Clones ranked in the top ten supply 14% of the sample.

This clonotype was obtained from a woman aged 40 to 55 with Graves' hyperthyroidism. Sequencing was carried out using blood. This chain is built from TRBV5-5 and TRBJ2-3, with 7 central nucleotides matching TRBD2. The CDR3 is CASSLGLAQVDTQYF. The DNA sequence is as follows: TGTGCCAGCAGCTTGGGACTAGCTCAAGTGGATACGCAGTATTTT.